The table lists the clone carrying this T cell receptor (beta chain) with a few counts. The data were obtained in a study of human T cells and chemical hapten exposure. TCRdb reprocessed the RACE reads with MiXCR, giving one entry per CDR3 protein. The sample shows around 42,000 distinct CDR3 sequences, approximately 9.5% of them seen only once. V lost 4 bases, J lost 4 bases, and 19 bases lay in between. Germline V gene sequence: CDR1 SQVTM, CDR2 ANQGSEA. This CDR3 has 15 residues. Time point defined: patch test 2, 6 weeks after DPC sensitization. Noted treatment: therapeutic diphenylcyclopropenone sensitization with weekly scalp DPC. It was from unfractionated whole blood that total RNA was extracted.

Source: whole blood, taken in connection with sensitization to the hapten diphenylcyclopropenone (DPC). The chain is built from TRBV29-1 and TRBJ1-2; TRBD1 is a possible D gene (5 bases). The source of this sequence is a woman aged 25 to 39 with alopecia areata. Some clones in this sample may be carry-over from other donors' samples. CDR3 DNA: TGCAGCGTTGCTACGGCCGGGGGACCCCTCTATGGCTACACCTTC. Its translation: CSVATAGGPLYGYTF.